Below are 21 T cell receptor beta chains sequenced from a single sample in a study of vaccination effects on CD4 cells after COVID-19 (dated by TCRdb to the early 2020s). The library was made by the immunoSEQ multiplex PCR assay. TCRdb provides this immuneACCESS table in a form limited to in-frame rearrangements. Some clones are lacking; in checked studies, under half of them reflect an unresolved V gene, and why the rest are absent is not known. Present in this sample are roughly 70,000 clones, roughly two thirds of which were seen just once. About 5% of the sample is taken by the ten largest. To identify antigen-specific CD4+ T cell clonotypes by their expansion, the ViraFEST assay first stimulated PBMC with viral peptide pools and then applied TCR sequencing. After less than 13 days of culture, CD4+ T cells were isolated with the EasySep CD4+ T cell isolation kit. PCR-confirmed SARS-CoV-2 infection had occurred in convalescent patients between March and December 2020, before the Alpha, Beta and Delta variants emerged in the United States.

Antigen specificity for these receptors is unknown. Material: CD4+ T cells from PBMCs cultured with HIV peptides, obtained before COVID-19 vaccination. The cell subset or site label corresponds to: HIV-1 Nef peptide pool negative control/reference culture. These receptors were obtained from a human donor who had a prior SARS-CoV-2 infection.

This clone occurred a few times. The chain has TRBV20-1 and TRBJ1-1; D not resolved. The CDR3 consists of 11 residues. Germline V gene lookup returns CDR1 DFQATT and CDR2 SNEGSKA (reference sequence). V lost 5 bases to trimming and J lost 5 bases, with 9 bases between them. This chain's CDR3 is CSAFLGTEAFF. The CDR3 DNA sequence: TGCAGTGCTTTTCTGGGTACTGAAGCTTTCTTT.

The chain joins TRBV7-8 to TRBJ1-2; tentative D call: TRBD1 (5 bases). V lost 1 base, J lost 2 bases, and 11 bases lay in between. Per the germline V gene, CDR1 is SGHVS and CDR2 is FQNEAQ. This CDR3 contains 15 residues. In DNA form, the CDR3 reads TGTGCCAGCAGCTTAGGTCTCAGGGCCAACTATGGCTACACCTTC. Translation: CASSLGLRANYGYTF.

This chain joins TRBV27 and TRBJ2-1; D remains ambiguous. This CDR3 contains 16 residues. The V end lost 2 bases, the J end lost 5 bases, and 16 bases lay between the germline ends. Per germline, CDR1 MNHEY and CDR2 SMNVEV (reference sequence). The CDR3 spells CASSLPSGLRNNEQFF. The CDR3, as DNA: TGTGCCAGCAGTTTACCTAGTGGCCTAAGAAACAATGAGCAGTTCTTC.

V is TRBV5-6 and J is TRBJ1-5; 9 bases match TRBD1. Per germline, CDR1 SGHDT and CDR2 YYEEEE. The CDR3 sequence is 15 residues long. Losses at the gene ends were 3 bases for V and 6 bases for J; bases not matched to a gene: 7. The CDR3 protein is CASSSGTGLFQPQHF. The CDR3 DNA sequence: TGTGCCAGCAGCTCCGGGACAGGGCTATTTCAGCCCCAGCATTTT.

The rearrangement joins TRBV5-5 to TRBJ2-7; no clear D gene. The CDR3 has 14 amino acids. CDR1 and CDR2 from the germline V gene are SGHKS and YYEKEE (reference sequence). The V end lost 0 bases, the J end lost 7 bases, and 14 bases lay between the germline ends. In DNA form, the CDR3 reads TGTGCCAGCAGCTTGGATTCAGACGGTAGAGAGCAGTACTTC. Its protein is CASSLDSDGREQYF.

The CDR3 spells CARRDCPSDTDTQYF. The CDR3, as DNA: TGTGCTAGACGGGACTGCCCAAGTGACACAGATACGCAGTATTTT. This chain uses TRBV7-7 with TRBJ2-3, with D perhaps matching TRBD2 (6 bases). The length of the CDR3 is 15 residues. From germline, CDR1 is SSHAT and CDR2 FNYEAQ (reference sequence).

The V gene is TRBV5-1, the J gene TRBJ2-5; TRBD1 aligns across 8 bases. Germline V gene data show CDR1 as SGHRS and CDR2 as YFSETQ. V was pared by 5 bases and J by 3 bases, with 9 bases of the junction left unmatched. There are 15 residues in the CDR3. CDR3 in DNA: TGCGCCAGCAGGTCAGGGGGCGGAAGCGAAGAGACCCAGTACTTC. Protein product: CASRSGGGSEETQYF.

This chain links TRBV3-1 (or the pseudogene TRBV3-2) with TRBJ1-3; possible D gene TRBD1, 6 bases. The V gene lost 1 base and the J gene lost 0 bases, with 19 bases spanning the gap. From germline, CDR1 is LGHDT and CDR2 YNNKEL (reference sequence). The CDR3 runs 19 residues. CDR3 DNA sequence: TGTGCCAGCAGCCAAGCTGGACAGCGCCCTCGCCTCTCTGGAAACACCATATATTTT. Translated, it gives CASSQAGQRPRLSGNTIYF.

This chain joins TRBV4-1 and TRBJ1-1; 9 bases agree with TRBD1. CDR1 and CDR2 from the germline V gene are MGHRA and YSYEKL. The ends lost 4 bases at V and 3 bases at J; junction bases unmatched: 15. CDR3 length: 18 residues. The CDR3: CASSRGVGGDRVDTEAFF. The CDR3, as DNA: TGCGCCAGCAGCCGGGGGGTCGGAGGGGACAGGGTTGACACTGAAGCTTTCTTT.

The J gene is TRBJ2-1, the V gene TRBV5-1; TRBD2 is a possible D gene (5 bases). The V gene's germline CDR1 is SGHRS and CDR2 YFSETQ. The CDR3 totals 16 residues. Trimming cost V 6 bases and J 0 bases, with 16 bases left between them. The CDR3 sequence is CASTHLEGVSYNEQFF. DNA for the CDR3: TGCGCCAGCACCCACCTAGAGGGAGTCTCCTACAATGAGCAGTTCTTC.

This clone was seen a handful of times. CDR3 loop: CASSKGDEKLFF. The DNA for the CDR3 is TGTGCCAGCAGCAAGGGGGATGAAAAACTGTTTTTT. The gene calls are TRBV7-9 and TRBJ1-4, with D possibly TRBD1 on 6 matching bases. CDR3 length: 12 residues. Trimming removed 5 bases from V and 6 bases from J, with 7 bases in between. Germline assignment: CDR1 SEHNR and CDR2 FQNEAQ (reference sequence).

The CDR3: CASDSGGANIQYF. CDR3 DNA: TGTGCCTCAGATAGCGGGGGGGCAAACATTCAGTACTTC. The chain couples TRBV30 to TRBJ2-4; 11 positions agree with TRBD2. V lost 7 bases, J lost 6 bases, and 5 bases stayed unmatched. Germline V gives CDR1 GTSNPN, CDR2 SVGIG (reference sequence). CDR3 length equals 13 residues.

This clone was detected once. The genes are TRBV19 and TRBJ1-4, with D unresolved. Trimming removed 5 bases at V and 6 bases at J, with 19 bases between. Germline CDR1 LNHDA, CDR2 SQIVND (reference sequence). The CDR3 is 16 residues long. DNA for the CDR3: TGTGCCAGTAGTCCCGAGAGAGGAGTCATTTATGAAAAACTGTTTTTT. Amino acid sequence: CASSPERGVIYEKLFF.

The chain couples TRBV9 to TRBJ1-2, with 11 bases identical to TRBD1. CDR1 SGDLS and CDR2 YYNGEE come from the germline V gene. V trimming: 2 bases; J trimming: 2 bases; junction bases outside the gene matches: 11. CDR3 size: 18 residues. The CDR3 DNA sequence: TGTGCCAGCAGCGTTAGACCGGGACAGGGGGTTCTCAACTATGGCTACACCTTC. It translates to CASSVRPGQGVLNYGYTF.

The J gene is TRBJ2-5, the V gene TRBV4-1, with 10 bases lining up with TRBD1. Losses at the gene ends were 4 bases for V and 5 bases for J; bases not matched to a gene: 7. The germline V gene encodes CDR1 MGHRA and CDR2 YSYEKL. The length of the CDR3 is 15 residues. The CDR3 DNA reads as TGCGCCAGCAGCCGGACCGGGACAGGGGAGGAGACCCAGTACTTC. This codes for CASSRTGTGEETQYF.

V and J are TRBV7-3 and TRBJ2-2; no firm D call. Germline V gene lookup returns CDR1 SGHTA and CDR2 FQGTGA. The CDR3 has 16 residues. V gave up 4 bases and J gave up 5 bases, with 17 bases separating them. The CDR3 region has the DNA TGTGCCAGCAGCTCCAGATCGGGCCTCACAACCGGGGAGCTGTTTTTT. Translated, it gives CASSSRSGLTTGELFF.

This chain links TRBV14 with TRBJ1-4, with D perhaps matching TRBD1 (6 bases). CDR3 length equals 17 residues. With 1 base removed from V and 0 bases from J, the gap between germline ends came to 12 bases. The germline V gene has CDR1 SGHDN and CDR2 FVKESK. The CDR3 sequence: CASSQGWTAATNEKLFF. The DNA of the CDR3 is TGTGCCAGCAGCCAAGGGTGGACAGCAGCAACTAATGAAAAACTGTTTTTT. The full variable domain, in which reference TRBV14 and TRBJ1-4 provide the parts outside the CDR3, is EAGVTQFPSHSVIEKGQTVTLRCDPISGHDNLYWYRRVMGKEIKFLLHFVKESKQDESGMPNNRFLAERTGGTYSTLKVQPAELEDSGVYFCASSQGWTAATNEKLFFGSGTQLSVL.

The chain employs TRBV12-3 or TRBV12-4 and TRBJ1-4, with unresolved D. Trimming removed 4 bases at V and 7 bases at J, with 10 bases between. CDR3 size: 13 residues. The CDR3 spells CASSSVEGEKLFF. The CDR3 nucleotides are TGTGCCAGCAGTTCGGTGGAGGGTGAAAAACTGTTTTTT.

The genes are TRBV18 and TRBJ1-2, with 8 bases matching TRBD1. This CDR3 comprises 13 residues. Germline V gene data show CDR1 as KGHSH and CDR2 as LQKENI. J gave up 0 bases and V 8 bases, and 2 bases lay outside the gene matches. CDR3 region: CASAQGANYGYTF. In DNA form, the CDR3 reads TGTGCCAGCGCACAGGGGGCTAACTATGGCTACACCTTC.

The genes are TRBV5-1 and TRBJ1-1; unclear D gene. V was cut by 4 bases and J by 3 bases, with 16 bases left in between. The germline V gene encodes CDR1 SGHRS and CDR2 YFSETQ. The CDR3 totals 15 residues. CDR3 sequence: CASSEPTFPDTEAFF. In DNA form, the CDR3 reads TGCGCCAGCAGCGAACCGACATTTCCCGACACTGAAGCTTTCTTT.

The chain links TRBV30 to TRBJ2-1, with TRBD2 matching over 15 bases. Germline lookup yields CDR1 GTSNPN and CDR2 SVGIG (reference sequence). The CDR3 contains 18 residues. After removal of 0 bases from V and 3 bases from J, the junction contained 6 bases not matched to a gene. For the CDR3, the DNA is TGTGCCTGGAGTGTACCTGGGACTAGCGGGAGGCACTACAATGAGCAGTTCTTC. This translates into CAWSVPGTSGRHYNEQFF.